The 27 T cell receptor beta chains below come from one sample, sequenced in a study of shared T cell receptors in the human thymus. Measured with immunoSEQ multiplex PCR; TCRdb has only the in-frame clones, and not every one. Of 500,000 to 850,000 clones in the sample, about 89% were seen once. These data are also associated with another study on human thymus T cells.

Material for sequencing was thymocytes. The source of these receptors is a boy under two years old with a congenital heart defect.

The gene calls are TRBV11-2 and TRBJ2-1; 9 bases are a match to TRBD2. Germline CDR1 SGHAT, CDR2 FQNNGV. V was clipped by 2 bases and J by 6 bases; unmatched bases: 5. This CDR3 is 15 amino acids long. The DNA for the CDR3 is TGTGCCAGCAGCTTACGGCGGGAGGGATTCAATGAGCAGTTCTTC. It encodes CASSLRREGFNEQFF.

This chain's CDR3 is CASSYTTSYNEQFF. Written as DNA, the CDR3 is TGTGCCAGCAGTTACACTACTTCCTACAATGAGCAGTTCTTC. This chain uses TRBV6-5 with TRBJ2-1, with D uncertain. The CDR3 runs 14 residues. V was shortened by 2 bases and J by 1 base, with 6 bases between the two germline ends. The germline gives CDR1 MNHEY, CDR2 SVGAGI.

Of note for this clone: At the DNA level, this CDR3 is encoded by other sequences in the same sample as well. The chain joins TRBV9 to TRBJ2-3; TRBD2 matches at 12 bases. Trimming removed 2 bases from V and 6 bases from J; junction bases left unmatched: 7. The CDR3 is 16 residues long. In germline, CDR1 is SGDLS, CDR2 YYNGEE. For the CDR3, the DNA is TGTGCCAGCAGCGTGGCACTAGCGGGAGGAGGGGATACGCAGTATTTT. Protein product: CASSVALAGGGDTQYF.

J is TRBJ2-2 and V is TRBV5-1, with D perhaps matching TRBD2 (6 bases). Germline V gene sequence: CDR1 SGHRS, CDR2 YFSETQ. V shed 0 bases and J shed 7 bases, with 16 bases lying between them. The CDR3 sequence is 16 residues long. DNA for the CDR3: TGCGCCAGCAGCTTGGCCTGGTGGGGACTGATCGGGGAGCTGTTTTTT. Amino acids: CASSLAWWGLIGELFF.

This chain's CDR3 is CASSLDSDQPQHF. CDR3 coding DNA: TGTGCCAGCAGCCTGGACAGTGATCAGCCCCAGCATTTT. The chain couples TRBV14 to TRBJ1-5, with a weak D call TRBD1 (6 bases). The V gene lost 4 bases and the J gene lost 5 bases, with 9 bases spanning the gap. The CDR3 loop spans 13 amino acids. Germline V lookup: CDR1 SGHDN, CDR2 FVKESK.

The genes are TRBV27 and TRBJ2-7; 11 positions match TRBD2. Germline V gene data show CDR1 as MNHEY and CDR2 as SMNVEV (reference sequence). After removal of 0 bases from V and 7 bases from J, the junction contained 8 bases not matched to a gene. This CDR3 spans 16 amino acids. The CDR3 nucleotides are TGTGCCAGCAGTTTATCAACTAGCGGGGGCCCTCAGGAGCAGTACTTC. It is translated as CASSLSTSGGPQEQYF.

The chain couples TRBV4-2 to TRBJ2-7; 15 bases fit TRBD2. With 4 bases clipped from V and 1 base from J, the junction kept 8 bases outside the gene matches. The CDR3 loop spans 18 amino acids. Germline CDR1 is LGHNA and CDR2 is YNFKEQ. CDR3 amino acids: CASSRTGTSGGRSYEQYF. As DNA, the CDR3 is TGTGCCAGCAGCCGTACCGGGACTAGCGGGGGGAGGTCCTACGAGCAGTACTTC.

The V and J genes are TRBV6-5 and TRBJ2-1; 8 nucleotides match TRBD2. The ends lost 5 bases at V and 5 bases at J; junction bases unmatched: 8. The germline CDR1 and CDR2 sequences are MNHEY and SVGAGI. This CDR3 region has 15 residues. The CDR3 is CASSVPGLGHNEQFF. As DNA, the CDR3 is TGTGCCAGCAGTGTCCCGGGACTAGGGCACAATGAGCAGTTCTTC.

The CDR3 DNA reads TGTGCCAGCTCACCATTTAAACAGGGCGGCGAGCAGTACTTC. Amino acids: CASSPFKQGGEQYF. This chain connects TRBV18 to TRBJ2-7, with a weak D call TRBD1 (6 bases). Germline V CDR1 and CDR2: KGHSH, LQKENI. V lost 2 bases and J lost 6, with 14 bases in between. The CDR3 runs 14 residues.

The rearrangement uses TRBV28 and TRBJ1-4; TRBD1 aligns across 10 bases. The length of the CDR3 is 15 residues. J was trimmed by 8 bases and V by 8 bases; bases with no gene match: 11. Germline values: CDR1 MDHEN, CDR2 SYDVKM. CDR3 residues: CASRDRGLLPEKLFF. The CDR3 region has the DNA TGTGCCAGCCGGGACAGGGGACTTCTTCCAGAAAAACTGTTTTTT.

J is TRBJ2-3 and V is TRBV7-2, with TRBD2 matching over 11 bases. CDR1 is SGHTA and CDR2 is FQGNSA in the germline V gene. V shed 1 base and J 3 bases; nucleotides not matched to a gene: 0. This CDR3 has 15 amino acids. For the CDR3, the DNA is TGTGCCAGCAGCTTAGGGACTAGCGGGACAGATACGCAGTATTTT. Protein product: CASSLGTSGTDTQYF.

The chain is built from TRBV28 and TRBJ2-1; 7 positions match TRBD1. CDR3 length: 15 amino acids. Germline V gives CDR1 MDHEN, CDR2 SYDVKM. Unmatched junction bases numbered 9, after V lost 5 bases and J lost 5 bases. CDR3 loop: CASSDRAKRDNEQFF. DNA for the CDR3: TGTGCCAGCAGTGACAGGGCAAAGCGTGACAATGAGCAGTTCTTC.

V and J are TRBV18 and TRBJ1-5; 10 bases fit TRBD1. Germline loops: CDR1 KGHSH, CDR2 LQKENI. The CDR3 is 15 residues long. V shed 0 bases, J shed 8 bases, and the junction held 4 bases outside the gene matches. The DNA for the CDR3 is TGTGCCAGCTCACCACCTGGGACAGGGGAAGAGCCCCAGCATTTT. Amino acid sequence: CASSPPGTGEEPQHF.

The table lists this clone with a count of one. This sequence joins TRBV5-1 and TRBJ2-7; TRBD2 agrees at 13 bases. CDR1 SGHRS and CDR2 YFSETQ come from the germline V gene. The CDR3 is 16 residues long. V lost 5 bases to trimming and J lost 2 bases; unmatched junction nucleotides: 7. This CDR3 reads CASSIRLAGGAYEQYF. In DNA form, the CDR3 reads TGCGCCAGCAGTATTCGACTAGCGGGGGGAGCCTACGAGCAGTACTTC.

This clone was picked up a small number of times. This chain connects TRBV18 to TRBJ1-6, with TRBD1 matching 7 bases. This CDR3 spans 17 amino acids. The germline gives CDR1 KGHSH, CDR2 LQKENI. V shed 6 bases, J shed 6 bases, and the junction held 14 bases outside the gene matches. CDR3 nucleotides: TGTGCCAGCTCCCCTCTCAGGGGGGAGCCCCCTAATTCACCCCTCCACTTT. This sequence encodes CASSPLRGEPPNSPLHF.

The chain combines TRBV15 with TRBJ2-1; D is perhaps TRBD2 (5 bases). The V gene's germline CDR1 is LNHNV and CDR2 YYDKDF (reference sequence). V was shortened by 0 bases and J by 0 bases, with 18 bases between the two germline ends. This CDR3 has 19 amino acids. The DNA for the CDR3 is TGTGCCACCAGCAGAGATCCCCTCCTTGGAGGAAGCTCCTACAATGAGCAGTTCTTC. This gives the protein CATSRDPLLGGSSYNEQFF.

V is TRBV2 and J is TRBJ1-5; D call uncertain. Per the germline V gene, CDR1 is SNHLY and CDR2 is FYNNEI. The CDR3 length is 15 residues. V was clipped by 6 bases and J by 4 bases, with 16 bases between them. This CDR3 is CASRRESNRNQPQHF. The CDR3, as DNA: TGTGCCAGCAGGAGGGAGTCAAACCGGAATCAGCCCCAGCATTTT. Full variable domain (remainder filled in from reference TRBV2 and TRBJ1-5): EPEVTQTPSHQVTQMGQEVILRCVPISNHLYFYWYRQILGQKVEFLVSFYNNEISEKSEIFDDQFSVERPDGSNFTLKIRSTKLEDSAMYFCASRRESNRNQPQHFGDGTRLSIL.

The chain couples TRBV4-2 to TRBJ2-7; unclear D gene. Trimming took 1 base from V and 4 from J, leaving 8 bases between them. In germline, CDR1 is LGHNA, CDR2 YNFKEQ. The CDR3 runs 13 residues. In DNA form, the CDR3 reads TGTGCCAGCAGCCAAGGGGCCCCTTACGAGCAGTACTTC. This translates into CASSQGAPYEQYF.

This chain connects TRBV7-2 to TRBJ2-7; weak D call: TRBD2 (6 bases). The germline V gene has CDR1 SGHTA and CDR2 FQGNSA. The CDR3 loop spans 14 amino acids. The V and J ends lost 0 bases and 4 bases respectively, with 10 bases between them. CDR3 amino acids: CASSLAASAYEQYF. Here the CDR3 DNA reads TGTGCCAGCAGCTTAGCAGCTAGCGCTTACGAGCAGTACTTC. The full variable domain, in which reference TRBV7-2 and TRBJ2-7 provide the parts outside the CDR3, is GAGVSQSPSNKVTEKGKDVELRCDPISGHTALYWYRQSLGQGLEFLIYFQGNSAPDKSGLPSDRFSAERTGGSVSTLTIQRTQQEDSAVYLCASSLAASAYEQYFGPGTRLTVT.

The rearrangement uses TRBV5-6 and TRBJ1-5, with 7 nucleotides matching TRBD1. This CDR3 has 17 amino acids. Germline values: CDR1 SGHDT, CDR2 YYEEEE. Unmatched junction bases numbered 6, after V lost 0 bases and J lost 0 bases. CDR3 protein: CASSLGQGLYSNQPQHF. DNA for the CDR3: TGTGCCAGCAGCTTGGGACAGGGTCTCTATAGCAATCAGCCCCAGCATTTT. Together with reference TRBV5-6 and TRBJ1-5, the CDR3 gives the full variable domain: DAGVTQSPTHLIKTRGQQVTLRCSPKSGHDTVSWYQQALGQGPQFIFQYYEEEERQRGNFPDRFSGHQFPNYSSELNVNALLLGDSALYLCASSLGQGLYSNQPQHFGDGTRLSIL.

This sequence joins TRBV28 and TRBJ1-5; D is undetermined. Trimming took off 5 bases at V and 9 bases at J, with 11 bases between the two ends. Germline CDR1 reads MDHEN; CDR2 reads SYDVKM. CDR3 length: 12 amino acids. The CDR3 coding sequence is TGTGCCAGCAGTCCCCAGTATCCGCCCCAGCATTTT. Its translation is CASSPQYPPQHF.

This chain links TRBV28 with TRBJ1-2; tentatively, D is TRBD1 (5 bases). The germline V gene has CDR1 MDHEN and CDR2 SYDVKM. Trimming took 9 bases from V and 6 from J, leaving 14 bases between them. CDR3 size: 12 residues. The CDR3 coding sequence is TGTGCCAGTCGACCCCTGGGGCATGGCTACACCTTC. As protein: CASRPLGHGYTF.

This chain connects TRBV10-3 to TRBJ2-5, with D perhaps matching TRBD1 (5 bases). There are 14 residues in the CDR3. Trimming cost V 0 bases and J 5 bases, with 10 bases left between them. Germline CDR1 reads ENHRY; CDR2 reads SYGVKD. CDR3 sequence reads: CAISESQGSETQYF. In DNA, the CDR3 is TGTGCCATCAGTGAGTCTCAGGGTTCGGAGACCCAGTACTTC.

For the CDR3, the DNA is TGCGCCAGCAGCCAAGCACCCCGAGAGGGAACTAGCACAGATACGCAGTATTTT. Its translation: CASSQAPREGTSTDTQYF. This chain links TRBV4-3 with TRBJ2-3; tentative D call: TRBD2 (5 bases). The CDR3 runs to 18 residues. Trimming pared 1 base from V and 0 bases from J, leaving 17 bases between. CDR1 is LGHNA and CDR2 is YSLEER in the germline V gene.

This chain joins TRBV5-4 and TRBJ2-7; TRBD1 agrees at 8 bases. The CDR3 is 14 amino acids. Germline V gene sequence: CDR1 SGHNT, CDR2 YYREEE (reference sequence). V was pared by 4 bases and J by 3 bases, with 6 bases of the junction left unmatched. The CDR3 bases are TGTGCCAGCAGCCCCACAGGGACAGGCTACGAGCAGTACTTC. Translated: CASSPTGTGYEQYF. Variable domain in full (rest from reference TRBV5-4 and TRBJ2-7): ETGVTQSPTHLIKTRGQQVTLRCSSQSGHNTVSWYQQALGQGPQFIFQYYREEENGRGNFPPRFSGLQFPNYSSELNVNALELDDSALYLCASSPTGTGYEQYFGPGTRLTVT.

The CDR3 DNA sequence: TGTGCCAGCACTCAAAGGTCCCGGGTACTAAATTCACCCCTCCACTTT. Translated, it gives CASTQRSRVLNSPLHF. The V call is TRBV25-1, the J call TRBJ1-6; D remains ambiguous. Trimming left V 7 bases short and J 7 bases short, with 20 bases between. Germline CDR1 is MGHDK and CDR2 is SYGVNS. This CDR3 contains 16 residues.

The rearrangement joins TRBV20-1 to TRBJ2-1, with 11 bases that match TRBD2. Germline values: CDR1 DFQATT, CDR2 SNEGSKA (reference sequence). The CDR3 is 11 residues long. CDR3 DNA: TGCACCAGAGGGACTAGCGGTGAGCAGTTCTTC. It codes for CTRGTSGEQFF.